This record concerns one T cell receptor beta chain sequence. Only in-frame clones appear in the TCRdb table, and some are missing; sequencing was by immunoSEQ multiplex PCR. The sample carries approximately 45,000 clones, approximately 89% recorded once. The data stem from a study of T cell changes during pregnancy in multiple sclerosis. Germline lookup yields CDR1 SEHNR and CDR2 FQNEAQ (reference sequence). V shed 4 bases and J shed 3 bases, with 9 bases lying between them. CDR3 length: 13 amino acids. This chain joins TRBV7-9 and TRBJ1-2, with D possibly TRBD1 on 6 matching bases. Sample: CD8+ T cells from peripheral blood mononuclear cells, taken in the second trimester of pregnancy. This TCR derives from a female donor with multiple sclerosis, enrolled in a pregnancy study. The chain's CDR3 is CASSSNRDYGYTF. As DNA, the CDR3 is TGTGCCAGCAGCTCTAACAGGGACTATGGCTACACCTTC.